This T cell receptor (beta chain) was documented in a study of cytomegalovirus exposure and HLA in healthy donors (dated by TCRdb to between 2016 and 2019). Background on the whole study: In an earlier analysis of some 550 of the donors, approximately 260 Gb of sequence data and 90 million to 120 million unique TCR beta sequences from about 180 million T cells were reported. Roughly 300 gigabases of sequencing data and 70 million to 85 million unique TCR sequences were included in an early release covering about 620 HLA-typed donors. Of the approximately 400 genotyped donors, roughly 80% fell in the genetic ancestry cluster associated with self-reported Caucasian donors. The aim of the study was to test whether cataloging public T cell receptors could identify signatures of past pathogen exposure. The study profiled the T cell repertoires of under 700 subjects by immunosequencing and related them to cytomegalovirus serostatus. In addition to the first cohort of 666 subjects, a separate validation cohort of 120 different subjects was used. To predict cytomegalovirus infection status, the study brought together high-throughput TCR immunosequencing, statistical association of individual TCRs with disease status, and machine learning. In a later analysis, previously published TCR beta repertoires from 500 to 750 donors were re-analyzed and high-resolution HLA genotyping was added so that TCR occurrence patterns could be studied. In the later analysis, no new phenotypic data were used to find candidate immune exposures; instead, reliance was placed on TCR beta sequences and their occurrence across donors. In an earlier analysis of roughly 600 of the donors, high-throughput TCR beta sequencing was used to judge whether each TCR beta V gene segment behaved as functional or pseudogenic. Donor age, sex, ethnicity and CMV serostatus were compiled alongside the repertoire data. A later genetic analysis took genome-wide SNP genotypes for about three fifths of the 666 donors and used that subset as a discovery cohort. All discovery cohort repertoires had been generated using a single sequencing platform. Class I and class II HLA loci were covered by the typing at four-digit resolution. Typing coverage varied by locus: about 629-640 donors for A, B, C, DRB1 and DQB1; 500 to 550 for DQA1; approximately 610 for DPA1; about 450 for DPB1. Because of strong linkage in the cohort, 4 to 6 DR-DQ haplotypes were treated as single units for association and clustering. Among around 400 genotyped donors of the cohort, an average of about 240,000 unique TCR beta nucleotide sequences were sequenced per donor, around 18% of them non-productive.

Measured from the cysteine to the phenylalanine, the CDR3 is 13 residues long. CDR3 DNA is the only sequence kept; it has 39 bases, read in frame from the first base. CDR1 is given as SQVTM and CDR2 as ANQGSEA, both from the germline V gene. The junction shows trimming of 5 bases on V and 0 bases on J, plus 10 bases between the germline ends. Libraries were prepared through the immunoSEQ multiplex PCR assay. The multiplex PCR relied on a mix of 60 forward primers for TCR Vbeta segments and 13 reverse primers for TCR Jbeta segments. The CDR3 region of rearranged TCR beta genes was amplified from genomic DNA by a multiplex PCR assay. The amplified TCR beta libraries were sequenced on the Illumina HiSeq System as 87-base-pair reads. The study's processing was this. A later analysis counted some 80 million unique TCR beta chains across the 690 or so repertoires, and around 9.9 million of these chains were shared by at least two donors. A nearest-neighbor algorithm error-corrected the raw reads and collapsed the reads into unique sequences, merging closely related sequences to remove PCR and sequencing errors. CDR3 sequences were aligned to IMGT reference sequences to assign V, D and J gene segments. For a sequence to be retained, a match of at least six nucleotides to both a V gene segment and a J gene segment was required. Rearrangements were called productive when the CDR3 lacked stop codons and stayed in frame with V and J; all others were non-productive. Following IMGT convention, CDR3 was defined as the stretch from the second conserved V-encoded cysteine up to the conserved J-encoded phenylalanine. The earlier analysis of about 560 of the donors excluded any sequence lacking an unambiguous match to a single V gene segment. An earlier analysis of about 600 of the donors called V segments functional above 56.7% productive rearrangements and segregating when the between-donor standard deviation exceeded 5%. A statistical classification framework was built to diagnose cytomegalovirus status from the catalog of TCR beta chain sequences. In a later analysis, V and J genes were assigned by comparing TCR nucleotide sequences against IMGT/GENE-DB human TR gene sequences. Using the TCRdist pipeline, a later analysis assigned CDR3 sequences along with most-parsimonious VDJ recombination scenarios. In a later analysis, each TCR beta chain was defined by its CDR3 amino acid sequence together with its V-gene family, and reads lacking a unique V-gene family were excluded. A later analysis removed 450 to 600 highly shared, low-generation-probability nucleotide sequences to deal with suspected cross-contamination and a sequencing artifact. For each public chain, a later analysis derived a clonal expansion index from normalized ranks of inferred template counts within each repertoire. In a later analysis, generation probabilities were computed using a VDJ recombination model fitted to out-of-frame rearrangements, and the results were checked against IGoR. In a later analysis, TCR-TCR, TCR-HLA and TCR-CMV co-occurrence was scored with hypergeometric tests, and a repertoire-size bias correction was applied to TCR pairs. In a later analysis, false discovery rates were estimated by permuting HLA or CMV assignments 20 times. A later analysis grouped co-occurring TCRs with DBSCAN, adding TCRdist sequence similarity when clustering within HLA-allele-positive subsets. Repertoires with fewer than 30,000 or more than 120,000 public chains were left out of co-occurrence clustering, as were about 5 repertoires with anomalous nucleotide sharing. The clones in this table, taken by TCRdb from immuneACCESS, are in-frame only. Not every clone is retained; where verified, under half of the shortfall comes from an unresolved V gene, and the cause of the rest is unknown. V, J and clone size reflect that table, while D and trimming were determined from the DNA. This sample lists under 200,000 clones; 60% to 80% were detected once. The top ten clones comprise around 15% of the sample.

Comment on this clone: This receptor's antigen is unknown. Base qualities are missing; no much larger clone stands one base away.

The study at large found these results: A later analysis found that HLA-associated TCR beta chains were more clonally expanded and had lower generation probabilities than equally common non-associated chains. Across donors, most TCR sequences were observed very rarely, whereas some public TCRs were present in many individuals. The presence/absence analyses assumed that sequencing depth was roughly uniform across donors, and that assumption may not be true. Three of the identified cytomegalovirus-associated TCR beta chains were confirmed in vitro to be specific for cytomegalovirus antigens. V-gene and J-gene trimming of TCR beta chains was associated with a missense DCLRE1C variant in a later genetic analysis, and the association was replicated in an independent cohort. In this cohort, only TCR beta chains were sequenced, and detectable features were limited by the absence of alpha or paired-chain data. When HLA alleles, especially DR and DQ, strongly co-occurred, TCR associations were difficult to assign to individual alleles. The classifier was reported to diagnose cytomegalovirus status with high specificity and sensitivity in both the original cohort and the validation cohort. The authors suggested that the approach could potentially be generalized to other disease states and immunological phenotypes. According to a later analysis, parvovirus B19, influenza, CMV and Epstein-Barr virus appeared linked to several top co-occurrence clusters. In a later genetic analysis, fewer N-insertions in productive TCRs were reported among donors in an Asian-associated ancestry cluster than the roughly 700-donor mean. Immune exposure information for the cohort was limited to CMV serostatus. In an earlier analysis of more than 500 of the donors, most TCR beta V segments appeared in productive rearrangements about 90% or about 30% of the time, broadly matching IMGT annotations. Some IMGT-functional V segments, including TRBV6-2 and TRBV6-3, could not be distinguished by the 87-base-pair reads and were therefore excluded. A cluster of highly shared sequence variants was judged likely to be a technical artifact of the sequencing pipeline. The earlier analysis of almost 600 of the donors excluded approximately 17 rarely observed V segments, including chromosome 9 orphons, because counts were too low. A later analysis found that most CMV-associated TCR beta chains appeared HLA-restricted, with HLA associations seemingly driven largely by CMV exposure. In a later analysis, the rate of TCR association differed among HLA loci, with DRB1 alleles having the most associated TCRs and HLA-C alleles having the fewest. A later analysis associated 16,951 TCR beta sequences with specific HLA alleles at a false discovery rate of 0.05. Correlated functional status among segregating V segments might reflect linkage disequilibrium, but an unknown experimental factor could not be ruled out. The study gave a list of more than 150 TCR beta chains associated with cytomegalovirus. A further reported finding was that TCR beta sequences accurately predicted the HLA-A and HLA-B alleles for most subjects in the first cohort. HLA typing was unavailable for some donors at each locus, so association tests used only the typed subset.

The cohort consisted of 600 to 750 healthy bone marrow donors. At the time of sampling, every cohort member was nominally healthy, though immune exposures that went unrecorded were likely present. The donor was CMV seropositive and belonged to the group of a few hundred seropositive cohort members. A peripheral blood sample was provided by each donor, and peripheral blood mononuclear cells were used for TCR beta sequencing. The Qiagen DNeasy Blood Extraction Kit was used to extract genomic DNA from the blood cell samples. Sequencing input: PBMCs. The V and J genes are TRBV29-1 and TRBJ1-1; no confident D gene assignment can be made. The origin of this receptor is a man in his fifties or sixties in good health and CMV-seropositive. Here is the DNA: TGCAGCGTTTCACCGGGAATGAACACTGAAGCTTTCTTT. Translated, it gives CSVSPGMNTEAFF.